This T cell receptor (beta chain) appears in the sequencing data of a study of blood T cell repertoires in COVID-19. Only in-frame clones appear in the TCRdb table, and some are missing; sequencing was by immunoSEQ multiplex PCR. The sample holds roughly 670,000 clones, more than 80% seen once. Input material: peripheral blood. The clonotype was recovered from a woman aged 18-30 years with acute or convalescent COVID-19.

The CDR3 is CASSYSYSTNEKLFF. DNA of the CDR3: TGTGCCAGCAGTTACTCGTACAGCACTAATGAAAAACTGTTTTTT. The chain recombines TRBV6-5 with TRBJ1-4; no firm D call. The CDR3 is 15 residues long. Germline values: CDR1 MNHEY, CDR2 SVGAGI. Trimming removed 0 bases from V and 2 bases from J, with 7 bases in between.